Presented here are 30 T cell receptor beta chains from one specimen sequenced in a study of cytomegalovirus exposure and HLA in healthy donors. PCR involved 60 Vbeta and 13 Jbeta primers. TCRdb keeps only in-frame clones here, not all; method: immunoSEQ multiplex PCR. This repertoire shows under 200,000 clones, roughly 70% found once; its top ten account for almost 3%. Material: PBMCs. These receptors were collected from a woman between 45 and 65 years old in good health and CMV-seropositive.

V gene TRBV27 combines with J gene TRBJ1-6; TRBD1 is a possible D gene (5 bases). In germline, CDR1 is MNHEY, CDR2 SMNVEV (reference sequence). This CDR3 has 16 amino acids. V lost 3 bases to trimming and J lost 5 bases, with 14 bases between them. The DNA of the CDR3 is TGTGCCAGCAGTTTGGCCGGGGGGTTTGATAATTCACCCCTCCACTTT. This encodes CASSLAGGFDNSPLHF.

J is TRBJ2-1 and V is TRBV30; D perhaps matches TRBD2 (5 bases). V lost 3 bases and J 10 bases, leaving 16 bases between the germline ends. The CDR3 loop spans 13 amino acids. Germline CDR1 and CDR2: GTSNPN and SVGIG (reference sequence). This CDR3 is CAWRLAIGVEQFF. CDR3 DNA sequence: TGTGCCTGGAGGCTAGCTATCGGTGTCGAGCAGTTCTTC. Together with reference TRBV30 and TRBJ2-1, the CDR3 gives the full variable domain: SQTIHQWPATLVQPVGSPLSLECTVEGTSNPNLYWYRQAAGRGLQLLFYSVGIGQISSEVPQNLSASRPQDRQFILSSKKLLLSDSGFYLCAWRLAIGVEQFFGPGTRLTVL.

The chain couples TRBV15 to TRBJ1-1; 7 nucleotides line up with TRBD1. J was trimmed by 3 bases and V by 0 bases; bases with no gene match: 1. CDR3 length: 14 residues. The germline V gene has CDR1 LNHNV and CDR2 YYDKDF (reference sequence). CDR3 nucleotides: TGTGCCACCAGCAGAGACAGGGGGTACACTGAAGCTTTCTTT. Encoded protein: CATSRDRGYTEAFF.

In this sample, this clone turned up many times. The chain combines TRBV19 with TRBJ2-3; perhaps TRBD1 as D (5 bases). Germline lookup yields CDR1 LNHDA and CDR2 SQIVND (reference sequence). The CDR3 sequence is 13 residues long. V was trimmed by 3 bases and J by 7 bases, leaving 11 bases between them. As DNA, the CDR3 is TGTGCCAGTAGTATTGACAGCCTAAATACGCAGTATTTT. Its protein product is CASSIDSLNTQYF.

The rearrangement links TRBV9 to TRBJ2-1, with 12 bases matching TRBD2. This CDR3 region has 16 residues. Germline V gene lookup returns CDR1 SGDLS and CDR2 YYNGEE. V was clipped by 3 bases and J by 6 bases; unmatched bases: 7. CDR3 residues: CASSESLAGGFNEQFF. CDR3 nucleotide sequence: TGTGCCAGCAGCGAGTCTCTAGCGGGGGGGTTCAATGAGCAGTTCTTC.

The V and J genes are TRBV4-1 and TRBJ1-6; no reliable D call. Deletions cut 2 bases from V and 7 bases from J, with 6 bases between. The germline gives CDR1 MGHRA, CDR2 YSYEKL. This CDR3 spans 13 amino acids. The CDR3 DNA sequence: TGCGCCAGCAGCCAACCGGGAAATTCACCCCTCCACTTT. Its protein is CASSQPGNSPLHF.

The CDR3, as DNA: TGTGCCAGCAGCTTAAGGGGCGGGGGGGCTTTAAACAATGAGCAGTTCTTC. This encodes CASSLRGGGALNNEQFF. The J gene is TRBJ2-1, the V gene TRBV7-3; TRBD2 matches 9 bases. This CDR3 contains 17 residues. Germline CDR1 is SGHTA and CDR2 is FQGTGA. The V and J ends lost 1 base and 5 bases, in that order; junction bases with no gene match: 9.

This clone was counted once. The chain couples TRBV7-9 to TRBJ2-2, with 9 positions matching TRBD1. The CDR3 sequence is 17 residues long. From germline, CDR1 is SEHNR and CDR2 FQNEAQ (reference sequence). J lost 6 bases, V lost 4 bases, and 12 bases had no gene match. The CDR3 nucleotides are TGTGCCAGCAGCTCCCCTACTGGGACAGGGACCGCCGGGGAGCTGTTTTTT. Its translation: CASSSPTGTGTAGELFF.

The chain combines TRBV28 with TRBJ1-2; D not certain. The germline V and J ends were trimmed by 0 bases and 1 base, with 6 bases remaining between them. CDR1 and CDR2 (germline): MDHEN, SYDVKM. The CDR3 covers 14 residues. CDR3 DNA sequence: TGTGCCAGCAGTTTATGGAGCTATAACTATGGCTACACCTTC. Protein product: CASSLWSYNYGYTF.

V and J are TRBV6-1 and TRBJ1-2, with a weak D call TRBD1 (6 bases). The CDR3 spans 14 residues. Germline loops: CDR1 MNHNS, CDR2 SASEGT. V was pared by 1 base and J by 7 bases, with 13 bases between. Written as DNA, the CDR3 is TGTGCCAGCAGTGAAGTCGGGGGGGCATCTGGCTACACCTTC. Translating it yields CASSEVGGASGYTF.

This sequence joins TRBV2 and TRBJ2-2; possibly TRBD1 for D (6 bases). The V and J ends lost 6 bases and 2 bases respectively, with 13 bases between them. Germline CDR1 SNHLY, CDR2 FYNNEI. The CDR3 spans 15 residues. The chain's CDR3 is CASRLQGDNTGELFF. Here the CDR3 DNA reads TGTGCCAGCAGATTACAGGGAGATAACACCGGGGAGCTGTTTTTT.

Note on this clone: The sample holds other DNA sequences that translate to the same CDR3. In DNA form, the CDR3 reads TGTGCCAGCAGCTTAATGGGGGGTGGTACTGAAGCTTTCTTT. Its protein is CASSLMGGGTEAFF. The J gene is TRBJ1-1, the V gene TRBV7-9, with a weak D call TRBD1 (5 bases). The CDR3 is 14 amino acids. The V and J ends lost 2 bases and 5 bases respectively, with 12 bases between them. CDR1 and CDR2 from the germline V gene are SEHNR and FQNEAQ (reference sequence).

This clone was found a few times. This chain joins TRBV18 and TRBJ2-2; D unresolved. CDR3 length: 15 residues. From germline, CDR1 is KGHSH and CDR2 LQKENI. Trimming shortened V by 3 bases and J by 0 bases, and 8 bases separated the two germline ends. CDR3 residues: CASSPPSSNTGELFF. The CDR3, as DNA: TGTGCCAGCTCACCCCCGAGCTCGAACACCGGGGAGCTGTTTTTT.

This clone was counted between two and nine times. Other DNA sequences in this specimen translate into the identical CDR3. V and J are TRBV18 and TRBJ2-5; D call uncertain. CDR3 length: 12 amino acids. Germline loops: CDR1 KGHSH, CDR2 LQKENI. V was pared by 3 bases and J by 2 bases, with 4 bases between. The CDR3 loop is CASSPQQETQYF. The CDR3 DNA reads TGTGCCAGCTCACCCCAGCAAGAGACCCAGTACTTC.

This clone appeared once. The CDR3 here is CASGQGPVNTEAFF. In DNA form, the CDR3 reads TGTGCCAGTGGACAGGGGCCCGTGAACACTGAAGCTTTCTTT. The rearrangement uses TRBV2 and TRBJ1-1; 9 bases align to TRBD1. The CDR3 runs to 14 residues. The germline gives CDR1 SNHLY, CDR2 FYNNEI. The V segment lost 9 bases and the J segment 0 bases; nucleotides outside the gene matches: 5. Supplemented by reference TRBV2 and TRBJ1-1, the full variable domain reads EPEVTQTPSHQVTQMGQEVILRCVPISNHLYFYWYRQILGQKVEFLVSFYNNEISEKSEIFDDQFSVERPDGSNFTLKIRSTKLEDSAMYFCASGQGPVNTEAFFGQGTRLTVV.

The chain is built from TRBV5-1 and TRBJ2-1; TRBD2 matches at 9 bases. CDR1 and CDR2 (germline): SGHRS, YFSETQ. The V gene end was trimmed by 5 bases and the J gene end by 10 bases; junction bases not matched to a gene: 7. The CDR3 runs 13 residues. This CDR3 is CASSGGGAGEQFF. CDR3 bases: TGCGCCAGCAGTGGCGGGGGGGCTGGGGAGCAGTTCTTC.

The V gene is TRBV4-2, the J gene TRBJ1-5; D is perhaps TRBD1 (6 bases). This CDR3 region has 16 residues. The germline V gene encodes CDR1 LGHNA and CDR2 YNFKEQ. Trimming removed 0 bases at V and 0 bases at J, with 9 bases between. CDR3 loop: CASSQEGRGSNQPQHF. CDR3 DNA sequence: TGTGCCAGCAGCCAAGAGGGCAGGGGTAGCAATCAGCCCCAGCATTTT.

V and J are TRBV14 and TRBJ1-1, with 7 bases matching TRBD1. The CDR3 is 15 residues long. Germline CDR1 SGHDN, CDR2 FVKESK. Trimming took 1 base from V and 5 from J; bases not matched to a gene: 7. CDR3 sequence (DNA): TGTGCCAGCAGCCAAGGGGTAGGGGGCCTGACTGAAGCTTTCTTT. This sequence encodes CASSQGVGGLTEAFF. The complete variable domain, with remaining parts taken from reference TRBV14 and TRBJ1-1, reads EAGVTQFPSHSVIEKGQTVTLRCDPISGHDNLYWYRRVMGKEIKFLLHFVKESKQDESGMPNNRFLAERTGGTYSTLKVQPAELEDSGVYFCASSQGVGGLTEAFFGQGTRLTVV.

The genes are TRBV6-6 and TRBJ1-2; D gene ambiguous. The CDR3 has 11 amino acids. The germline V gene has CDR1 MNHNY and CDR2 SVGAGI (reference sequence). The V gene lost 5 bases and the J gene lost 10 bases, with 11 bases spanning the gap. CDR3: CASSTTVDYTF. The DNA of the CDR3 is TGTGCCAGCAGTACCACAGTAGACTACACCTTC.

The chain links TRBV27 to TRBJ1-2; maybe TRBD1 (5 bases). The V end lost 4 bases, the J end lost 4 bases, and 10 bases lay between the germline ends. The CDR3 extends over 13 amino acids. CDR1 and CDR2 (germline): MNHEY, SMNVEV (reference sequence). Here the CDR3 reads CASSSRGFYGYTF. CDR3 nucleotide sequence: TGTGCCAGCAGTTCAAGGGGCTTCTATGGCTACACCTTC.

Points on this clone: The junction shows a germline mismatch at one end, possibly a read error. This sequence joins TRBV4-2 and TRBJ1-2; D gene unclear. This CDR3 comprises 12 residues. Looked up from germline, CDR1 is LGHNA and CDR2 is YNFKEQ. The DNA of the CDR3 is TGTGCCAGCAGTCAAGGCAACTTTGGCTACACCTTC. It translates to CASSQGNFGYTF.

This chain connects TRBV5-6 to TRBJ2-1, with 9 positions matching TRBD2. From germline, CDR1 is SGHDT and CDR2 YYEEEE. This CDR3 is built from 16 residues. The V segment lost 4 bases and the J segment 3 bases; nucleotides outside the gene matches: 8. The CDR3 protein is CASSIKAGGYYNEQFF. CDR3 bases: TGTGCCAGCAGCATAAAAGCGGGGGGTTACTACAATGAGCAGTTCTTC.

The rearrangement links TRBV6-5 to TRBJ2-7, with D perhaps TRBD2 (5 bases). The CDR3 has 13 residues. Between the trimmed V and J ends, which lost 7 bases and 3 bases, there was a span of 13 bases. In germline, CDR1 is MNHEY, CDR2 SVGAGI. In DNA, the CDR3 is TGTGCCAGCACGGGCAGCGGCCGCTACGAGCAGTACTTC. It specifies CASTGSGRYEQYF.

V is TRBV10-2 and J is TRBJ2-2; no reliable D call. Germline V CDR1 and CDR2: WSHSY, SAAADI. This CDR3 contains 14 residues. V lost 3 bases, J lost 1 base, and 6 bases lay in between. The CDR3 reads CASSERVNTGELFF. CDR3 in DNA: TGCGCCAGCAGTGAACGGGTGAACACCGGGGAGCTGTTTTTT.

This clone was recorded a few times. The CDR3 coding sequence is TGTGCCAGCAGTAAGGGACAGCAAGAGACCCAGTACTTC. This codes for CASSKGQQETQYF. This chain connects TRBV2 to TRBJ2-5, with TRBD1 identical over 7 bases. The CDR3 consists of 13 residues. Germline V CDR1 and CDR2: SNHLY, FYNNEI. The V and J ends lost 5 bases and 2 bases, in that order; junction bases with no gene match: 2.

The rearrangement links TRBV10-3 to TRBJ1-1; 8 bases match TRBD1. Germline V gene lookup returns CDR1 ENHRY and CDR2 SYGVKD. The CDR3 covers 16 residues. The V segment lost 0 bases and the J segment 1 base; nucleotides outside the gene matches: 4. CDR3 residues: CAISESWGTGNTEAFF. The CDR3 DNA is TGTGCCATCAGTGAGTCGTGGGGGACAGGGAACACTGAAGCTTTCTTT.

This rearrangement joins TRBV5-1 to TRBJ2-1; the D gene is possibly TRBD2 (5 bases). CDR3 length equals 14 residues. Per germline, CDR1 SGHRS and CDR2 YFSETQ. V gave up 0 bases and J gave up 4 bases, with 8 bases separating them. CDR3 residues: CASSLDLAYNEQFF. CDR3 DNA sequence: TGCGCCAGCAGCTTGGATCTAGCTTACAATGAGCAGTTCTTC.

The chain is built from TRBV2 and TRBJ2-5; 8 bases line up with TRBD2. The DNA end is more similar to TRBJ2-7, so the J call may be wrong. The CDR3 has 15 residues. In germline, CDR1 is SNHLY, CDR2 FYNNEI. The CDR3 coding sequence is TGTGCCAGCAGTGGCGAGCGGGGGAGCTCCTACGAGCAGTACTTC. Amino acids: CASSGERGSSYEQYF.

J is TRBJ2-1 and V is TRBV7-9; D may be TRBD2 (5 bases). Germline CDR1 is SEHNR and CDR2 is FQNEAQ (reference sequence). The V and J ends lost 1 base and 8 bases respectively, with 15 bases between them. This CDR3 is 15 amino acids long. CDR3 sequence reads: CASSLVGDGGHEQFF. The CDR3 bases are TGTGCCAGCAGCTTAGTGGGTGACGGAGGCCATGAGCAGTTCTTC.

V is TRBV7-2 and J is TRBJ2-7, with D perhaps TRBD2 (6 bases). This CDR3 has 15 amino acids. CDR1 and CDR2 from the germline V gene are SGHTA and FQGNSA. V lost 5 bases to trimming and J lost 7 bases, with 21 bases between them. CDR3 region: CASSPRAVVRGEQYF. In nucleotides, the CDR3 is TGTGCCAGCAGCCCCCGTGCCGTGGTCCGGGGGGAGCAGTACTTC.